This T cell receptor (beta chain) was profiled in a study of T cell responses to AZD1222 COVID-19 vaccine. Findings and caveats of the study: Spike as a whole was targeted by vaccine-associated CD4 TCRs, dominant at 160-218 and 743-854. A reported finding is that nearly half of spike-specific TCRs target unmutated variant regions. Donors, mostly white British, included more females; clonal diversity was possibly underestimated. Just a handful of AZD1222 recipients tested seropositive at baseline.

TCRdb's table, derived via immunoSEQ multiplex PCR, lists solely in-frame clones and lacks some. In the table there are 85,000 to 100,000 clones, roughly nine tenths of which are singletons. On this clone itself: Its antigen remains unknown.

The trim removed 3 bases at V and 1 base at J, leaving 13 bases unmatched. The CDR3 runs 19 residues. Germline assignment: CDR1 LGHDT and CDR2 YNNKEL (reference sequence). The input for sequencing was peripheral blood, taken 28 days after the second AZD1222 dose. The source of this sequence is an adult who received the AZD1222 COVID-19 vaccine. The chain has TRBV3-1 (or the pseudogene TRBV3-2) and TRBJ2-2; 8 nucleotides match TRBD1. As DNA, the CDR3 is TGTGCCAGCAGCCAGATTTTGAAGTCTGGGACAGGGAACACCGGGGAGCTGTTTTTT. Residues: CASSQILKSGTGNTGELFF.